One and the same sample provided the 18 T cell receptor beta chains below, sequenced in a study of blood T cell repertoires in COVID-19. The repertoire was sequenced with immunoSEQ multiplex PCR; TCRdb's copy has only in-frame clones and lacks some. Altogether fewer than 250,000 clones are present, 84% being singletons, with the ten largest covering more than 9%. The sample consisted of peripheral blood. These receptors were taken from a woman older than 75 with COVID-19, enrolled during active disease.

The rearrangement joins TRBV6-4 to TRBJ1-2, with TRBD1 matching 8 bases. The germline V gene has CDR1 MRHNA and CDR2 SNTAGT. This CDR3 comprises 17 residues. The V segment lost 6 bases and the J segment 6 bases; nucleotides outside the gene matches: 18. The CDR3 region has the DNA TGTGCCAGCAGCAAAACAGGGGGTCGAACGTACAGTGATGGCTACACCTTC. The encoded protein is CASSKTGGRTYSDGYTF.

The CDR3 region has the DNA TGTGCCACCGCCGACTGGTCGACCGGGGAGCTGTTTTTT. Amino acid sequence: CATADWSTGELFF. This rearrangement joins TRBV7-2 to TRBJ2-2; no clear D gene. Trimming pared 10 bases from V and 5 bases from J, leaving 14 bases between. Germline CDR1 reads SGHTA; CDR2 reads FQGNSA. The CDR3 has 13 residues.

The V and J genes are TRBV5-1 and TRBJ1-2, with unresolved D. Germline CDR1 and CDR2: SGHRS and YFSETQ. This CDR3 region has 14 residues. Between the trimmed V and J ends, which lost 0 bases and 4 bases, there was a span of 10 bases. CDR3 in DNA: TGCGCCAGCAGCTTGGGGCACAGCTCCTATGGCTACACCTTC. It translates to CASSLGHSSYGYTF. The complete variable domain, with remaining parts taken from reference TRBV5-1 and TRBJ1-2, reads KAGVTQTPRYLIKTRGQQVTLSCSPISGHRSVSWYQQTPGQGLQFLFEYFSETQRNKGNFPGRFSGRQFSNSRSEMNVSTLELGDSALYLCASSLGHSSYGYTFGSGTRLTVV.

This clone was counted between two and nine times. CDR3 sequence reads: CASAQTRGQPQHF. In nucleotides, the CDR3 is TGTGCCAGTGCACAGACCCGGGGTCAGCCCCAGCATTTT. The chain recombines TRBV19 with TRBJ1-5; D gene uncertain. Germline-derived CDR1 and CDR2 are LNHDA and SQIVND (reference sequence). With 8 bases removed from V and 6 bases from J, the gap between germline ends came to 14 bases. The CDR3 contains 13 residues. Using reference TRBV19 and TRBJ1-5 for the parts outside the CDR3, the full variable domain is DGGITQSPKYLFRKEGQNVTLSCEQNLNHDAMYWYRQDPGQGLRLIYYSQIVNDFQKGDIAEGYSVSREKKESFPLTVTSAQKNPTAFYLCASAQTRGQPQHFGDGTRLSIL.

V usage is TRBV2 and J usage is TRBJ2-2; TRBD1 agrees at 7 bases. The germline V gene encodes CDR1 SNHLY and CDR2 FYNNEI. J was trimmed by 1 base and V by 7 bases; bases with no gene match: 6. The CDR3 sequence is 15 residues long. This chain's CDR3 is CASTIRTGNTGELFF. In DNA form, the CDR3 reads TGTGCCAGCACCATTCGGACAGGGAACACCGGGGAGCTGTTTTTT. Looking up the rest from reference TRBV2 and TRBJ2-2 gives the full variable domain: EPEVTQTPSHQVTQMGQEVILRCVPISNHLYFYWYRQILGQKVEFLVSFYNNEISEKSEIFDDQFSVERPDGSNFTLKIRSTKLEDSAMYFCASTIRTGNTGELFFGEGSRLTVL.

The chain carries TRBV5-8 and TRBJ2-4; D not resolved. V lost 0 bases and J 0 bases, leaving 7 bases between the germline ends. This CDR3 contains 15 residues. Germline CDR1 is SGHTS and CDR2 is YDEGEE. CDR3 nucleotide sequence: TGTGCCAGCAGCTTGGTCCTTCTAGCCAAAAACATTCAGTACTTC. Translated, it gives CASSLVLLAKNIQYF.

The rearrangement uses TRBV10-3 and TRBJ2-1, with D maybe TRBD1 (7 bases). Germline V gene sequence: CDR1 ENHRY, CDR2 SYGVKD. This CDR3 comprises 16 residues. Trimming left V 0 bases short and J 4 bases short, with 13 bases between. This CDR3 reads CAISESRQGGYNEQFF. The CDR3 DNA follows: TGTGCCATCAGTGAGTCGAGACAGGGAGGATACAATGAGCAGTTCTTC.

The chain uses TRBV7-9 and TRBJ2-3; D perhaps matches TRBD2 (5 bases). The CDR3 runs to 13 residues. V was pared by 5 bases and J by 8 bases, with 14 bases between. CDR1 and CDR2 (germline): SEHNR, FQNEAQ (reference sequence). The CDR3 reads CASSPGPAGTQYF. Written as DNA, the CDR3 is TGTGCCAGCAGCCCCGGTCCGGCGGGTACGCAGTATTTT.

The chain has TRBV5-4 and TRBJ2-2; TRBD2 matches 9 bases. CDR1 SGHNT and CDR2 YYREEE come from the germline V gene (reference sequence). Trimming took 1 base from V and 6 from J; bases not matched to a gene: 10. CDR3 length: 17 residues. CDR3 in amino acids: CASSLTVSSGVSGELFF. The CDR3 DNA is TGTGCCAGCAGCTTGACGGTGTCTAGCGGGGTCTCCGGGGAGCTGTTTTTT.

V gene TRBV5-4 combines with J gene TRBJ2-6, with D possibly being TRBD2 (7 bases). Germline V gene data show CDR1 as SGHNT and CDR2 as YYREEE (reference sequence). This CDR3 is 17 amino acids long. V lost 4 bases and J lost 0, with 14 bases in between. DNA for the CDR3: TGTGCCAGCAGCACAAAGGGGGGGATCTCTGGGGCCAACGTCCTGACTTTC. The encoded protein is CASSTKGGISGANVLTF.

In nucleotides, the CDR3 is TGTGCCAGCAGTTACTCGAGAACTTTCGGGAATGGCTACACCTTC. Translated: CASSYSRTFGNGYTF. The J gene is TRBJ1-2, the V gene TRBV6-2 or TRBV6-3; D remains ambiguous. This CDR3 is built from 15 residues. V lost 0 bases, J lost 6 bases, and 14 bases lay in between. Per germline, CDR1 MNHEY and CDR2 SVGEGT.

This clone was seen a single time. The rearrangement uses TRBV18 and TRBJ1-5; D perhaps matches TRBD1 (6 bases). From germline, CDR1 is KGHSH and CDR2 LQKENI. Trimming stripped 4 bases from V and 5 bases from J, with 15 bases between. CDR3 length: 15 residues. In DNA, the CDR3 is TGTGCCAGCTCACTCTACGGGACACCTGATCAGCCCCAGCATTTT. Translation: CASSLYGTPDQPQHF.

CDR3 sequence: CASRPTGLGNQPQHF. CDR3 sequence (DNA): TGTGCCAGCAGACCGACAGGGCTTGGCAATCAGCCCCAGCATTTT. The rearrangement joins TRBV27 to TRBJ1-5, with 7 bases that match TRBD1. Per germline, CDR1 MNHEY and CDR2 SMNVEV (reference sequence). Trimming removed 6 bases from V and 2 bases from J; junction bases left unmatched: 7. This CDR3 region has 15 residues.

The J gene is TRBJ2-1, the V gene TRBV9; TRBD2 agrees at 9 bases. V lost 0 bases and J lost 7; bases outside the gene matches: 5. The V gene's germline CDR1 is SGDLS and CDR2 YYNGEE. The length of the CDR3 is 15 residues. The CDR3 spells CASSVGSGGWNEQFF. The CDR3 region has the DNA TGTGCCAGCAGCGTAGGGAGCGGGGGGTGGAATGAGCAGTTCTTC.

This clone has a handful of counts. The CDR3: CASTRGGQAGRGYTF. DNA for the CDR3: TGTGCCAGCACACGGGGAGGACAGGCCGGCCGGGGCTACACCTTC. V is TRBV6-5 and J is TRBJ1-2; 7 nucleotides agree with TRBD1. The CDR3 contains 15 residues. Trimming removed 7 bases from V and 8 bases from J; junction bases left unmatched: 16. Germline V gene lookup returns CDR1 MNHEY and CDR2 SVGAGI.

V is TRBV6-6 and J is TRBJ2-7; D not certain. From germline, CDR1 is MNHNY and CDR2 SVGAGI (reference sequence). The CDR3 sequence is 13 residues long. Trimming stripped 2 bases from V and 4 bases from J, with 9 bases between. CDR3 nucleotides: TGTGCCAGCAGTTACGGTACGGTTTACGAGCAGTACGTC. This sequence encodes CASSYGTVYEQYV.

V gene TRBV5-5 combines with J gene TRBJ2-2, with no clear D. V lost 4 bases and J lost 1, with 5 bases in between. Germline lookup yields CDR1 SGHKS and CDR2 YYEKEE (reference sequence). CDR3 length: 13 residues. The DNA for the CDR3 is TGTGCCAGCAGCCCAGGGAACACCGGGGAGCTGTTTTTT. Translated, it gives CASSPGNTGELFF.

J is TRBJ2-1 and V is TRBV7-2; 8 bases line up with TRBD2. The trim removed 2 bases at V and 4 bases at J, leaving 10 bases unmatched. The CDR3 consists of 17 residues. Germline lookup yields CDR1 SGHTA and CDR2 FQGNSA. CDR3 in DNA: TGTGCCAGCAGCTTATTCGCCAAAGCGGGGGTATACAATGAGCAGTTCTTC. It is translated as CASSLFAKAGVYNEQFF.